Listed below are T cell receptor beta chains from one sample, sequenced in a study of early T cells in non-severe SARS-CoV-2 infection. MiXCR, applied by TCRdb to the 5' RACE reads, yields one record per CDR3 protein. There are around 77,000 distinct CDR3 sequences in the sample; 14% occur only once, and 3% to 5% lies in the top ten. Sequencing used whole blood, obtained at baseline. Source of these receptors: an adult who was a healthcare worker with PCR-confirmed SARS-CoV-2 infection or an uninfected control (not recorded which). The CDR3 runs from the conserved cysteine through the conserved F or W. D genes are given only for firm matches. Expanded clones get a size class; other rows say once, few or many, or leave the size out.

TRBJ2-1 | few | TRBV20-1 | - | TGCAGTGCACACGCTGACGGGTACCGCGAGCAGTTCTTC | CSAHADGYREQFF
TRBJ1-5 | - | TRBV30 | - | TGTGCCTGGAGTCCCCTCGGGGCCTCTCCCCAGCCCCAGCATTTT | CAWSPLGASPQPQHF
TRBJ2-3 | - | TRBV5-4 | TRBD2 | TGTGCCAGCAGCTCCCCCGGGGGGGGAGGCGCAGATACGCAGTATTTT | CASSSPGGGGADTQYF
TRBJ2-3 | - | TRBV5-6 | - | TGTGCCAGCAGCTTTCGGGGGGACACCTACACAGATACGCAGTATTTT | CASSFRGDTYTDTQYF
TRBJ1-1 | - | TRBV30 | - | TGTGCCTGGAGTGTACCGACACCGAACACTGAAGCTTTCTTT | CAWSVPTPNTEAFF
TRBJ2-1 | many | TRBV6-6 | TRBD2 | TGTGCCAGCAGTTACCCGCTTCGGGCGGGAGATAACAATGAGCAGTTCTTC | CASSYPLRAGDNNEQFF
TRBJ2-7 | few | TRBV21-1 | - | TGTGCCAGCAGCAAAGATCGGGGAGCTAGCGGGAGGGCCCCCTACGAGCAGTACTTC | CASSKDRGASGRAPYEQYF
TRBJ2-3 | - | TRBV2 | - | TGTGCCAGCAGTGAATCACGGGATACGCAGTATTTT | CASSESRDTQYF
TRBJ2-7 | few | TRBV5-6 | - | TGTGCCAGCAGCTTCCGACCCCTCGAGCAGTACTTC | CASSFRPLEQYF
TRBJ1-1 | - | TRBV11-1 | TRBD1 | TGTGCCAGCAGCTGGACAGGGGGAGTAGGCACTGAAGCTTTCTTT | CASSWTGGVGTEAFF
TRBJ2-7 | - | TRBV7-9 | - | TGTGCCAGCAGCTTTGGCAGGGGAGACTACGAGCAGTACTTC | CASSFGRGDYEQYF
TRBJ2-7 | - | TRBV12-3/TRBV12-4 | - | TGTGCCAGCAGTTCTCCTTCCTACGAGCAGTACTTC | CASSSPSYEQYF
TRBJ2-5 | - | TRBV29-1 | - | TGCAGCGTCGTACAGGGTTCGGGAGAGACCCAGTACTTC | CSVVQGSGETQYF
TRBJ1-2 | - | TRBV19 | - | TGTGCCAGTAGTATACAACCGGTCTATGGCTACACCTTC | CASSIQPVYGYTF
TRBJ2-2 | - | TRBV5-1 | - | TGCGCCAGCAGCTCAGGGGAGAACACCGGGGAGCTGTTTTTT | CASSSGENTGELFF
TRBJ1-1 | many | TRBV25-1 | - | TGTGCCAGCAGTGAATTGATGGGGGCAAGTGAAGCTTTCTTT | CASSELMGASEAFF
TRBJ2-7 | few | TRBV20-1 | - | TGCAGTGCTAACCAAGCGGACCCTTACGAGCAGTACTTC | CSANQADPYEQYF
TRBJ2-1 | few | TRBV7-9 | - | TGTGCCAGCAGCCGGACCGATGAGCAGTTCTTC | CASSRTDEQFF
TRBJ2-1 | few | TRBV18 | TRBD2 | TGTGCCAGCTCACAGCTAGCGGGAGGGCCCCCACGAAATGAGCAGTTCTTC | CASSQLAGGPPRNEQFF
TRBJ2-3 | - | TRBV9 | - | TGTGCCAGCAGCTCCGACTCTTACACAGATACGCAGTATTTT | CASSSDSYTDTQYF
TRBJ2-5 | once | TRBV18 | - | TGTGCCAGCTCACCTGGGCAGAGAGAGACCCAGTACTTC | CASSPGQRETQYF
TRBJ1-1 | few | TRBV27 | TRBD1 | TGTGCCAGCAGTCCCCCAGGGGGATATGTTGAAGCTTTCTTT | CASSPPGGYVEAFF
TRBJ2-7 | few | TRBV13 | TRBD2 | TGTGCCAGCAGCTCGTCGACTAGCGGGAGAAAGTACGAGCAGTACTTC | CASSSSTSGRKYEQYF
TRBJ2-7 | few | TRBV11-2 | TRBD1 | TGTGCCAGCAGCTCCCTCGGGACAGGGGGCTCCGAGCAGTACTTC | CASSSLGTGGSEQYF
TRBJ2-5 | few | TRBV2 | TRBD2 | TGTGCCAGCAGTGAGGAGGCGGGAGGAGAGACCCAGTACTTC | CASSEEAGGETQYF
TRBJ1-1 | - | TRBV13 | - | TGTGCCAGCAGCCGCTCCCGGGGGGTGGACACTGAAGCTTTCTTT | CASSRSRGVDTEAFF
TRBJ1-3 | few | TRBV5-3 | - | TGTGCCAGAAGCTTGAACAACAGAAACACCATATATTTT | CARSLNNRNTIYF
TRBJ2-7 | - | TRBV30 | - | TGTGCCTGGAGTAGGGGGTACTACGAGCAGTACTTC | CAWSRGYYEQYF
TRBJ2-5 | - | TRBV5-6 | - | TGTGCCAGCAGCTTGGGACAGGCCCAGTACTTC | CASSLGQAQYF
TRBJ2-3 | few | TRBV7-3 | - | TGTGCCAGCAGCTTCCGGGCCCAAGGAAATACGCAGTATTTT | CASSFRAQGNTQYF
TRBJ2-4 | many | TRBV29-1 | - | TGCAGCGTTGCTAGGGAGGCCAAAAACATTCAGTACTTC | CSVAREAKNIQYF
TRBJ2-1 | many | TRBV7-9 | - | TGTGCCAGCAGCTTAGGGACAGACTACAATGAGCAGTTCTTC | CASSLGTDYNEQFF
TRBJ1-1 | many | TRBV28 | TRBD1 | TGTGCCAGCAGTCCTCCGACAGGGAGGGCTTTCTTT | CASSPPTGRAFF
TRBJ2-7 | few | TRBV7-2 | TRBD2 | TGTGCCAGCAGGGCTAGACTAGCGGGAGGGGACGAGCAGTACTTC | CASRARLAGGDEQYF
TRBJ2-3 | many | TRBV12-3/TRBV12-4 | - | TGTGCCAGCAGTTTAGTAGGGGATACGCAGTATTTT | CASSLVGDTQYF
TRBJ2-1 | few | TRBV7-2 | - | TGTGCCAGCAGCCCGCAGGGCTTTGGTTACAATGAGCAGTTCTTC | CASSPQGFGYNEQFF
TRBJ2-1 | - | TRBV9 | - | TGTGCCAGCAGCGTAGGAAGGCCGAGGGATGAGCAGTTCTTC | CASSVGRPRDEQFF
TRBJ2-2 | - | TRBV7-6 | - | TGTGCCAGCAGGCGCAGGCCGGACGACACCGGGGAGCTGTTTTTT | CASRRRPDDTGELFF
TRBJ1-6 | many | TRBV18 | - | TGTGCCAGCTCACAGGGCAGGGGCCAAAATTCACCCCTCCACTTT | CASSQGRGQNSPLHF
TRBJ2-2 | - | TRBV6-1 | - | TGTGCCAGCAGTCCGTTGGGACCCCCCGGGGAGCTGTTTTTT | CASSPLGPPGELFF
TRBJ1-1 | - | TRBV7-9 | TRBD1 | TGTGCCAGCCTTGACGGGGGACAGTTAGAGGCTTTCTTT | CASLDGGQLEAFF
TRBJ2-7 | - | TRBV28 | TRBD1 | TGTGCCAGTCCTCTGAGCAGGGGGAGCTACGAGCAGTACTTC | CASPLSRGSYEQYF
TRBJ2-1 | - | TRBV6-1 | TRBD1 | TGTGCCAGCAGTGTCACAGGGGAGAATGAGCAGTTCTTC | CASSVTGENEQFF
TRBJ2-7 | few | TRBV7-3 | TRBD2 | TGTGCCAGCAGCTTAGCTAGCGGGAGTAAGGAGCAGTACTTC | CASSLASGSKEQYF
TRBJ2-7 | few | TRBV7-2 | - | TGTGCCAGCAGCTTAGTAGGGCCGACCTACGAGCAGTACTTC | CASSLVGPTYEQYF
TRBJ2-7 | - | TRBV11-2 | - | TGTGCCAGCAGCTGGTCGGGAGAGGTCTACGAGCAGTACTTC | CASSWSGEVYEQYF
TRBJ1-1 | many | TRBV29-1 | TRBD1 | TGCAGCGTTGAGGGGTTGGACAGGGGAAGCGTAGCTTTCTTT | CSVEGLDRGSVAFF
TRBJ1-2 | few | TRBV29-1 | TRBD1 | TGCAGCGTCCCCAGGGGGCCTGACTATGGCTACACCTTC | CSVPRGPDYGYTF
TRBJ2-1 | few | TRBV5-6 | - | TGTGCCAGCAGCTTCTCTCCATACAATGAGCAGTTCTTC | CASSFSPYNEQFF
TRBJ2-1 | few | TRBV27 | - | TGTGCCGCTATCTCGGACGTTTACAATGAGCAGTTCTTC | CAAISDVYNEQFF
TRBJ2-7 | many | TRBV24-1 | - | TGTGCCACCAGTGATCGCTCTTCCACAGGGTCCCACGAGCAGTACTTC | CATSDRSSTGSHEQYF
TRBJ2-7 | - | TRBV28 | - | TGTGCCAGCAGTCCCCGTCGTTACGAGCAGTACTTC | CASSPRRYEQYF
TRBJ2-1 | - | TRBV19 | - | TGTGCCAGTAGTAGCCGGGAGTCCTCCTACAATGAGCAGTTCTTC | CASSSRESSYNEQFF